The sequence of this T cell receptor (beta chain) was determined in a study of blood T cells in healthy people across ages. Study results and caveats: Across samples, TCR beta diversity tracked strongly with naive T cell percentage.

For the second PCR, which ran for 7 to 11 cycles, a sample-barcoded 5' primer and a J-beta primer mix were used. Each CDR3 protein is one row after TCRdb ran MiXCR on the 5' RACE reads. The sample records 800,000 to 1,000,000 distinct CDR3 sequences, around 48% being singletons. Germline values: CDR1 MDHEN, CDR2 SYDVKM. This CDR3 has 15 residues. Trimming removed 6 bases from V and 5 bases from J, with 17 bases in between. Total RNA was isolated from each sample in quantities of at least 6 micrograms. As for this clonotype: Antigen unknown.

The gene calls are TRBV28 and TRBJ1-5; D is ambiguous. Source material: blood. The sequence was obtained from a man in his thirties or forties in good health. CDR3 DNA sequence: TGTGCCAGCAGGGGATACGGGTCGTGGGATCAGCCCCAGCATTTT. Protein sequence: CASRGYGSWDQPQHF.